Detailed here is one T cell receptor beta chain. Its antigen remains unidentified. There are no base qualities to consult, and no much larger clone falls within one base. This sample is drawn from a study of cytomegalovirus exposure and HLA in healthy donors (TCRdb year 2017). Context from the whole study: In an earlier analysis of several hundred of the donors, around 300 Gb of sequence data and approximately 120 million unique TCR beta sequences from about 179 million T cells were reported. A later analysis re-analyzed previously published TCR beta repertoires from about 600 donors and added high-resolution HLA genotyping to study TCR occurrence patterns. To predict cytomegalovirus infection status, the study combined high-throughput TCR immunosequencing, statistical association of individual TCRs with disease status, and machine learning. Donor age, sex, ethnicity and CMV serostatus were compiled alongside the repertoire data. All discovery cohort repertoires had been generated using a single sequencing platform. Because of strong linkage in the cohort, roughly five DR-DQ haplotypes were treated as single units for association and clustering. To decide whether each TCR beta V gene segment behaved as functional or pseudogenic, an earlier analysis of nearly 600 of the donors relied on high-throughput TCR beta sequencing. The later analysis used no new phenotypic data to find candidate immune exposures, relying instead on TCR beta sequences and their occurrence across donors. Across approximately 420 genotyped donors of the cohort, an average of about 240,000 unique TCR beta nucleotide sequences per donor were sequenced, and approximately 19% of those sequences were non-productive. An early release that covered several hundred HLA-typed donors contained approximately 300 gigabases of sequencing data and tens of millions of unique TCR sequences. Typing coverage differed by locus: A, B, C, DRB1 and DQB1 were typed in roughly 620-640 donors, DQA1 in approximately 520, DPA1 in approximately 600, and DPB1 in roughly 470. A later genetic analysis used genome-wide SNP genotypes for about 65% of the 666 donors, treating that subset as a discovery cohort. The aim of the study was to test whether cataloging public T cell receptors could identify signatures of past pathogen exposure. Both class I and class II loci were covered by HLA typing, at four-digit resolution. Of the approximately 370 genotyped donors, 75% to 85% were placed in the genetic ancestry cluster associated with self-reported Caucasian donors. A separate validation cohort of 90 to 150 different subjects was used in addition to the roughly 670-subject first cohort. The T cell repertoires of under 750 subjects were profiled by immunosequencing and related to cytomegalovirus serostatus.

The library was produced with the immunoSEQ multiplex PCR assay. The multiplex PCR relied on a mix of 60 forward primers for TCR Vbeta segments and 13 reverse primers for TCR Jbeta segments. Amplification of the CDR3 region of rearranged TCR beta genes was performed with a multiplex PCR assay on genomic DNA. The amplified TCR beta libraries were sequenced on the Illumina HiSeq System as 87-base-pair reads. As for the authors' bioinformatics: A later analysis tallied 75 million to 95 million unique TCR beta chains across the 700 or so repertoires, and approximately 9.9 million of those chains were shared by two or more donors. To remove PCR and sequencing errors, raw reads were error-corrected and collapsed into unique sequences using a nearest-neighbor algorithm that merged closely related sequences. To assign V, D and J gene segments, CDR3 sequences were aligned to IMGT reference sequences. For a sequence to be retained, at least a six-nucleotide match to both a V gene segment and a J gene segment was required. Rearrangements were classified as productive when the CDR3 lacked stop codons and remained in frame with V and J, and all other rearrangements were classified as non-productive. CDR3 was defined according to IMGT convention as the region running from the second conserved V-encoded cysteine to the conserved J-encoded phenylalanine. The earlier analysis of 587 of the donors excluded sequences that lacked an unambiguous match to a single V gene segment. In an earlier analysis of around 590 of the donors, a V segment was called functional when productive rearrangements were above 56.7%, and segregating when the standard deviation between donors exceeded 5%. A statistical classification framework was built for diagnosing cytomegalovirus status from the catalog of TCR beta chain sequences. In a later analysis, TCR nucleotide sequences were compared against IMGT/GENE-DB human TR gene sequences so that V and J genes could be assigned. A later analysis assigned CDR3 sequences and most-parsimonious VDJ recombination scenarios with the TCRdist pipeline. In a later analysis, every TCR beta chain was defined by the combination of its CDR3 amino acid sequence and its V-gene family, and reads without a unique V-gene family were dropped. To address suspected cross-contamination and a sequencing artifact, a later analysis removed 592 highly shared, low-generation-probability nucleotide sequences. In a later analysis, a clonal expansion index for each public chain was calculated from normalized within-repertoire ranks of inferred template counts. In a later analysis, generation probabilities were computed using a VDJ recombination model fitted to out-of-frame rearrangements, and the results were checked against IGoR. In a later analysis, hypergeometric tests were used to score TCR-TCR, TCR-HLA and TCR-CMV co-occurrence, with a repertoire-size bias correction applied to TCR pairs. To estimate false discovery rates, a later analysis permuted the HLA or CMV assignments 20 times. In a later analysis, co-occurring TCRs were grouped with DBSCAN, and TCRdist sequence similarity was added when clustering was performed within HLA-allele-positive subsets. For co-occurrence clustering, repertoires with fewer than 30,000 or more than 120,000 public chains were excluded, along with roughly 5 repertoires with anomalous nucleotide sharing. What TCRdb holds here is the immuneACCESS table cut down to in-frame rearrangements. Part of the clones is not present; checked against another copy, under half of the missing clones reflect an unresolved V gene, and the others are unexplained. D and trimming were read from the DNA, whereas the V and J calls and clone size are those reported in that table. The sample includes 160,000 or so clones, with 70% to 80% observed a single time. The top ten clones comprise under 0.9% of the sample.

The germline V gene specifies MNHNS as CDR1 and SASEGT as CDR2. Including the terminal cysteine and phenylalanine, the CDR3 comprises 17 residues. Just CDR3 DNA is preserved here, 51 bases in frame from base 1. V is shortened by 3 bases, J by 9 bases, and the region joining them spans 23 bases. Results and caveats for the whole study, not just this receptor: Three of the identified cytomegalovirus-associated TCR beta chains were confirmed in vitro to be specific for cytomegalovirus antigens. Linkage disequilibrium might explain the correlated functional status among segregating V segments, but an unknown experimental factor could not be excluded. A total of 150 to 200 TCR beta chains were listed by the study as associated with cytomegalovirus. Assigning TCR associations to individual alleles was difficult when HLA alleles, especially DR and DQ, strongly co-occurred. In a later genetic analysis, fewer N-insertions in productive TCRs were reported among donors in an Asian-associated ancestry cluster than the approximately 710-donor mean. Because counts were too low, around 17 rarely observed V segments, including chromosome 9 orphons, were left out of the earlier analysis of 500 to 650 of the donors. An earlier analysis of 450 to 750 of the donors showed that most TCR beta V segments appeared in productive rearrangements either about 87% or about 30% of the time, which broadly matched IMGT annotations. According to a later analysis, TCR association rates differed among HLA loci, with DRB1 alleles showing the most associated TCRs and HLA-C alleles showing the fewest. Specific HLA alleles were associated with roughly 17,000 TCR beta sequences at a false discovery rate of 0.05 in a later analysis. A further reported finding was that TCR beta sequences accurately predicted the HLA-A and HLA-B alleles for most subjects in the first cohort. Immune exposure information for the cohort was limited to CMV serostatus. Some IMGT-functional V segments, including TRBV6-2 and TRBV6-3, could not be told apart with the 87-base-pair reads, so those segments were excluded. A later analysis reported that several top co-occurrence clusters appeared linked to parvovirus B19, influenza, CMV and Epstein-Barr virus. Compared with equally common non-associated chains, HLA-associated TCR beta chains in a later analysis were more clonally expanded and had lower generation probabilities. Most CMV-associated TCR beta chains appeared to be HLA-restricted in a later analysis, and the HLA associations seemed to be driven largely by CMV exposure. Sequencing depth was assumed to be roughly uniform across donors in the presence/absence analyses, though that assumption may not hold. Because HLA typing was missing for some donors at each locus, association tests included only the typed subset. The sequencing pipeline was judged likely to have produced a cluster of highly shared sequence variants as a technical artifact. An association between a missense DCLRE1C variant and V-gene and J-gene trimming of TCR beta chains was found in a later genetic analysis and replicated in an independent cohort. Most TCR sequences were seen in very few donors, while some public TCRs were found in many individuals. According to the authors, the approach could potentially be generalized to other disease states and immunological phenotypes. Only TCR beta chains were sequenced in this cohort, and the absence of alpha or paired-chain data limited detectable features. The classifier was reported to diagnose cytomegalovirus status with high specificity and sensitivity in both the original and validation cohorts.

In total, over 600 healthy bone marrow donors made up the cohort. At the time of sampling, every cohort member was nominally healthy, though immune exposures that went unrecorded were likely present. The donor was CMV seronegative and belonged to the group of around 400 seronegative cohort members. A peripheral blood sample was provided by each donor, and peripheral blood mononuclear cells were used for TCR beta sequencing. The Qiagen DNeasy Blood Extraction Kit was used to extract genomic DNA from the blood cell samples. The sequence was obtained from a woman in her 40s in good health and CMV-seronegative. The rearrangement joined TRBV6-1 to TRBJ2-2; possibly the D gene is TRBD2, per 7 matching bases. Source material: PBMCs. The CDR3 protein is CASSDRLWGGFIRELFF. The DNA reads TGTGCCAGCAGTGACAGGCTGTGGGGGGGCTTCATCCGGGAGCTGTTTTTT.